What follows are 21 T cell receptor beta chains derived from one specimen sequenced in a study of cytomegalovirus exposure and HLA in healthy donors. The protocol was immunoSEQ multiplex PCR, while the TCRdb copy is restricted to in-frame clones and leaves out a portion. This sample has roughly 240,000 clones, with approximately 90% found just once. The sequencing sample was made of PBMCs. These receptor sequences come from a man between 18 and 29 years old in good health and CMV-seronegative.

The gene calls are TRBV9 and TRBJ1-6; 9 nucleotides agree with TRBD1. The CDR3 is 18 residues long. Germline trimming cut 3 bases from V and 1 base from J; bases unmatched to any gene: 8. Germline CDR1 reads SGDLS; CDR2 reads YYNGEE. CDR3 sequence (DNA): TGTGCCAGCAGCGCCCGGACAGGGGCTATGTCCTATAATTCACCCCTCCACTTT. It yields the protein CASSARTGAMSYNSPLHF.

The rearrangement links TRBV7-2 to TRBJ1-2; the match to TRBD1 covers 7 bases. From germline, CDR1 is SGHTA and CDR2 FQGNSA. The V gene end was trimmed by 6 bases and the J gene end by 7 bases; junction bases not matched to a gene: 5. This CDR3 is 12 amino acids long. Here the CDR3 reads CASSDRAFGYTF. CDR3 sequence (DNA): TGTGCCAGCAGTGACAGGGCCTTTGGCTACACCTTC.

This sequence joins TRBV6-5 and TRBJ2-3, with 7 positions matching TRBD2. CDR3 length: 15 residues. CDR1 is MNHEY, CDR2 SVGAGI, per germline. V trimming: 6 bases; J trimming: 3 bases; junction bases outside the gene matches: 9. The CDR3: CASRGLGRATDTQYF. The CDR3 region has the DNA TGTGCCAGCAGGGGTCTTGGGAGGGCTACAGATACGCAGTATTTT.

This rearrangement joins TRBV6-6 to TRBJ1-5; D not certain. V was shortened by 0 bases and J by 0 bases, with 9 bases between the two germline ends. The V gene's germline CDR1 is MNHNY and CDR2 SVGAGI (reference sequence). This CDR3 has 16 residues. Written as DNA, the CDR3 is TGTGCCAGCAGTTACTCGCACAACTATAGCAATCAGCCCCAGCATTTT. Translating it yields CASSYSHNYSNQPQHF.

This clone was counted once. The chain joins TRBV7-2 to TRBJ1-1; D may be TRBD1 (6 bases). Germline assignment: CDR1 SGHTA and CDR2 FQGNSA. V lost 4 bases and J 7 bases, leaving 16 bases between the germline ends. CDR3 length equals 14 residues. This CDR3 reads CASSSRTGSYEAFF. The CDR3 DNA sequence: TGTGCCAGCAGCTCCCGAACAGGGAGTTATGAAGCTTTCTTT.

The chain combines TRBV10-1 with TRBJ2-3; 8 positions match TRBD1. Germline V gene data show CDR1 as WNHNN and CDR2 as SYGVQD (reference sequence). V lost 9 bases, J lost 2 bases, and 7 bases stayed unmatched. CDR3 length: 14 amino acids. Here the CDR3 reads CARSGQGDTDTQYF. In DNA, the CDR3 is TGCGCCAGATCCGGACAGGGTGACACAGATACGCAGTATTTT.

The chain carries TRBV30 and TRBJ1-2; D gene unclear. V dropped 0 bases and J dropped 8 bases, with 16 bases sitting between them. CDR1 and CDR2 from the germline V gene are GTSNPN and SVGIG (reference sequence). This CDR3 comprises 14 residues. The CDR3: CAWSVSYGPHGYTF. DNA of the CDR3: TGTGCCTGGAGTGTAAGTTACGGTCCCCACGGCTACACCTTC. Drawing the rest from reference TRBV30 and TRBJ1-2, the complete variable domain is SQTIHQWPATLVQPVGSPLSLECTVEGTSNPNLYWYRQAAGRGLQLLFYSVGIGQISSEVPQNLSASRPQDRQFILSSKKLLLSDSGFYLCAWSVSYGPHGYTFGSGTRLTVV.

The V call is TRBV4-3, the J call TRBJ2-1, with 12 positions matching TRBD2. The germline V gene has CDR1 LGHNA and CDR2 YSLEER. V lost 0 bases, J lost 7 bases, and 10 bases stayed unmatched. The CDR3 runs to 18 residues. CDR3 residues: CASSQDPPTSGRWNEQFF. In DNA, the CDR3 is TGCGCCAGCAGCCAAGACCCGCCGACTAGCGGGAGATGGAATGAGCAGTTCTTC.

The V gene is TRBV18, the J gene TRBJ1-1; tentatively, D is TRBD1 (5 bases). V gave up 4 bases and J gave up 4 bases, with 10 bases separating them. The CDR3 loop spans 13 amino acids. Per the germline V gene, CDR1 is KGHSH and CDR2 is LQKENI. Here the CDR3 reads CASSQGLGTEAFF. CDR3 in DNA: TGTGCCAGCTCACAGGGACTAGGCACTGAAGCTTTCTTT.

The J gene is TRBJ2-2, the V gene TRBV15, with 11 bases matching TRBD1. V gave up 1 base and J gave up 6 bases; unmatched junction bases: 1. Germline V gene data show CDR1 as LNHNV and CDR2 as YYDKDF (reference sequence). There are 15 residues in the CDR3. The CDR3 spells CATSRGDRGSGELFF. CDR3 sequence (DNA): TGTGCCACCAGCAGAGGGGACAGGGGGTCCGGGGAGCTGTTTTTT. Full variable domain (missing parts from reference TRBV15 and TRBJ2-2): DAMVIQNPRYQVTQFGKPVTLSCSQTLNHNVMYWYQQKSSQAPKLLFHYYDKDFNNEADTPDNFQSRRPNTSFCFLDIRSPGLGDTAMYLCATSRGDRGSGELFFGEGSRLTVL.

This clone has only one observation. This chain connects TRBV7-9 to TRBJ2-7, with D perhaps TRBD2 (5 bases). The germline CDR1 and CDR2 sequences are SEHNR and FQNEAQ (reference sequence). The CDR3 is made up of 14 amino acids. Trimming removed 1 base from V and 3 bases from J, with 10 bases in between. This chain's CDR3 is CASSLGTRGYEQYF. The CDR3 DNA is TGTGCCAGCAGCTTAGGAACACGGGGCTACGAGCAGTACTTC.

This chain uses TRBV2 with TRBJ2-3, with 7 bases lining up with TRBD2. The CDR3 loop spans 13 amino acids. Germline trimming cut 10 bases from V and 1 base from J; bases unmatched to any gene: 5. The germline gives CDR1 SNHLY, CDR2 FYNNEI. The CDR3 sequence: CATQGGGTDTQYF. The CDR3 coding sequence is TGTGCCACCCAGGGAGGGGGCACAGATACGCAGTATTTT.

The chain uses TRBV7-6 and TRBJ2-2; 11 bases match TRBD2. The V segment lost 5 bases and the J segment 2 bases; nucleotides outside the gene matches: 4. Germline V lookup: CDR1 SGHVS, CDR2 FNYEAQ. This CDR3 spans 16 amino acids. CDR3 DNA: TGTGCCAGCAGCCCGGGACTAGCGGTTAACACCGGGGAGCTGTTTTTT. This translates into CASSPGLAVNTGELFF.

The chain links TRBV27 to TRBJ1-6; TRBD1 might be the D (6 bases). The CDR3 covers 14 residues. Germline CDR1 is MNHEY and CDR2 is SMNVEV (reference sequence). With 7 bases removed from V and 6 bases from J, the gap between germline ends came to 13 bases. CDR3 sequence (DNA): TGTGCCAGCACGACGACAGGAGCTAATTCACCCCTCCACTTT. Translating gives CASTTTGANSPLHF.

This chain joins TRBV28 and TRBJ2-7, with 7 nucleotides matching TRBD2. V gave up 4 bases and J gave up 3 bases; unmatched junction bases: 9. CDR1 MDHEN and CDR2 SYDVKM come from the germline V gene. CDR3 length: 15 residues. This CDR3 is CASSSITGLLYEQYF. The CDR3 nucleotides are TGTGCCAGCAGTTCAATTACGGGACTACTCTACGAGCAGTACTTC. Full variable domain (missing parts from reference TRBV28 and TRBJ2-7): DVKVTQSSRYLVKRTGEKVFLECVQDMDHENMFWYRQDPGLGLRLIYFSYDVKMKEKGDIPEGYSVSREKKERFSLILESASTNQTSMYLCASSSITGLLYEQYFGPGTRLTVT.

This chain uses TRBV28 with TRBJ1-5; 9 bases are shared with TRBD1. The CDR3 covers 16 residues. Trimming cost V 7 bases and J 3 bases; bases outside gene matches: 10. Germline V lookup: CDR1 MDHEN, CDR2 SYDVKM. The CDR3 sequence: CASTGTGSRLNQPQHF. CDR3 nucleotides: TGTGCCAGCACCGGGACAGGGTCAAGACTCAATCAGCCCCAGCATTTT.

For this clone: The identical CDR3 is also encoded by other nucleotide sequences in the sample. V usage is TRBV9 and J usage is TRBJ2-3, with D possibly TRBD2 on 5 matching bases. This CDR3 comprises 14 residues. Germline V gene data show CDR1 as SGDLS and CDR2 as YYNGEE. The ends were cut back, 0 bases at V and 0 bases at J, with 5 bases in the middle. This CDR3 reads CASSVGGSTDTQYF. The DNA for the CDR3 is TGTGCCAGCAGCGTAGGCGGGAGCACAGATACGCAGTATTTT.

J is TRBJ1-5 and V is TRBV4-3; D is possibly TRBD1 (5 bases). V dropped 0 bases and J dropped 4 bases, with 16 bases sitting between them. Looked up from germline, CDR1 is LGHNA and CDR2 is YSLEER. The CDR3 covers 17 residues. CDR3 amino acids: CASSQDAGLRPNQPQHF. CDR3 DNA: TGCGCCAGCAGCCAAGACGCAGGGCTAAGGCCTAATCAGCCCCAGCATTTT.

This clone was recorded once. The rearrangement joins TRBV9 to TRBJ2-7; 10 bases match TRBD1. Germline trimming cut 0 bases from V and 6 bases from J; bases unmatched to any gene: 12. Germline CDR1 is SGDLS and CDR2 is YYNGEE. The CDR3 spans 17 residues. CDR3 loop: CASSVGAGTGDSGEQYF. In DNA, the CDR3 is TGTGCCAGCAGCGTAGGTGCCGGGACAGGGGATTCTGGCGAGCAGTACTTC.

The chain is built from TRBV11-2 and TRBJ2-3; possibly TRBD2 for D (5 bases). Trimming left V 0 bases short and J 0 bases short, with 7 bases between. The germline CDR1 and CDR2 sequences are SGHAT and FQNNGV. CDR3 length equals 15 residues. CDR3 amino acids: CASSLDGLSTDTQYF. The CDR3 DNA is TGTGCCAGCAGCTTAGATGGACTTAGCACAGATACGCAGTATTTT.

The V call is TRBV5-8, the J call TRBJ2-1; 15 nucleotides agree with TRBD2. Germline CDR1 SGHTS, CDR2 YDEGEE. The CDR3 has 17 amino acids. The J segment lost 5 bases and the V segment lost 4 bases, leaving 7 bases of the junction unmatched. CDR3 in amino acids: CASSAGLAGGEDNEQFF. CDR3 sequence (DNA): TGTGCCAGCAGCGCCGGACTAGCGGGGGGGGAGGACAATGAGCAGTTCTTC.